What follows is one TCR beta chain and its context. This sample was included in a study of Graves' ophthalmopathy and Graves' hyperthyroidism. The evidence that diagnosis relied on was clinical symptoms, serum thyroxine, TRAb, thyroid ultrasound and orbital computed tomography. Trimming pared 0 bases from V and 0 bases from J, leaving 12 bases between. Germline V gene lookup returns CDR1 SQVTM and CDR2 ANQGSEA. The CDR3 sequence is 15 residues long. Amplification from RNA transcripts yielded the TCR beta CDR3 regions. The library came from an HTBI-primed first-round RT-PCR and a second-round multiplex PCR. One entry per CDR3 protein, called by TCRdb with MiXCR from the multiplex PCR reads. Of hundreds of thousands of distinct CDR3 sequences listed, around 21% were seen once; the top ten hold under 3.5%.

V and J are TRBV29-1 and TRBJ2-7; maybe TRBD2 (7 bases). The TCR sequence derives from a woman aged 18-30 years with stable Graves' hyperthyroidism. Specimen: peripheral blood. CDR3 protein: CSVEDRGGGSYEQYF. The DNA of the CDR3 is TGCAGCGTTGAAGATAGAGGGGGGGGCTCCTACGAGCAGTACTTC.